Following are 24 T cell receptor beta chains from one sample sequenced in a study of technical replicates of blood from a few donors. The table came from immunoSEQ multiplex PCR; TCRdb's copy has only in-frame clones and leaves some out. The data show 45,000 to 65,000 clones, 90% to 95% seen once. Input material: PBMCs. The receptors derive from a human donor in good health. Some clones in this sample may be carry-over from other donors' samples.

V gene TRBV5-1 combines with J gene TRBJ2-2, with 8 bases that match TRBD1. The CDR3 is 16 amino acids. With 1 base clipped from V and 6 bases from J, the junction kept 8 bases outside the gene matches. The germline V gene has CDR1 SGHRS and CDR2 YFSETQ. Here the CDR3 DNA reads TGCGCCAGCAGCTTGAGGACAGGGTTTAACGCCGGGGAGCTGTTTTTT. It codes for CASSLRTGFNAGELFF.

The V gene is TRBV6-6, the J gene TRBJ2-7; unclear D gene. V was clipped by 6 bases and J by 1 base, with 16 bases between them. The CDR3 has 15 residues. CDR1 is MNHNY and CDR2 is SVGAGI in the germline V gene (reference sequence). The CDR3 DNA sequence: TGTGCCAGCAGAAGAGAAGCACCACGGTCCTACGAGCAGTACTTC. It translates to CASRREAPRSYEQYF.

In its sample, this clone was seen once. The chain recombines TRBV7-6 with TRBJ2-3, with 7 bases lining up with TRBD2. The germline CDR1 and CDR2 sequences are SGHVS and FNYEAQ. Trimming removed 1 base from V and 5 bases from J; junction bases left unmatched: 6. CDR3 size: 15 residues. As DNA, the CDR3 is TGTGCCAGCAGCTTAGGTGTAGCGGGTTTAGATACGCAGTATTTT. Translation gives CASSLGVAGLDTQYF. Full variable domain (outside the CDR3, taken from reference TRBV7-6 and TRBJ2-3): GAGVSQSPRYKVTKRGQDVALRCDPISGHVSLYWYRQALGQGPEFLTYFNYEAQQDKSGLPNDRFSAERPEGSISTLTIQRTEQRDSAMYRCASSLGVAGLDTQYFGPGTRLTVL.

This CDR3 is CASSYSPRQSTQYF. Written as DNA, the CDR3 is TGTGCCAGCAGTTACTCCCCTCGACAATCGACGCAGTATTTT. The chain is built from TRBV6-5 and TRBJ2-3, with unresolved D. The length of the CDR3 is 14 residues. The V end was cut by 0 bases, the J end by 9 bases, with 13 bases between. Germline CDR1 and CDR2: MNHEY and SVGAGI.

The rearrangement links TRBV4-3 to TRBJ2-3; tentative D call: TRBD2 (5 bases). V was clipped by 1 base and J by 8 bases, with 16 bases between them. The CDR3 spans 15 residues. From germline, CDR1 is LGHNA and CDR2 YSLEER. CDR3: CASSQGAAGFGTQYF. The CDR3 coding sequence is TGCGCCAGCAGCCAAGGAGCGGCAGGTTTCGGTACGCAGTATTTT.

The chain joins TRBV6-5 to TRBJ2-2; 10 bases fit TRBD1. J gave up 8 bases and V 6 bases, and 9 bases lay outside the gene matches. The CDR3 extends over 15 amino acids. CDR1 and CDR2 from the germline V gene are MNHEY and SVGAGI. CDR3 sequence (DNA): TGTGCCAGCAGAGCCGGGACAGGGGTGAGGGGGGAGCTGTTTTTT. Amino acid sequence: CASRAGTGVRGELFF.

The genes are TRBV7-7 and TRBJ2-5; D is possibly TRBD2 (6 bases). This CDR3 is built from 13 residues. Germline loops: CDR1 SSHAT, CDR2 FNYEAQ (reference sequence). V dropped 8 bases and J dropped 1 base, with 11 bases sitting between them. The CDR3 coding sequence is TGTGCCAGCGGGGGGAGGCTCCAAGAGACCCAGTACTTC. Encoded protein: CASGGRLQETQYF.

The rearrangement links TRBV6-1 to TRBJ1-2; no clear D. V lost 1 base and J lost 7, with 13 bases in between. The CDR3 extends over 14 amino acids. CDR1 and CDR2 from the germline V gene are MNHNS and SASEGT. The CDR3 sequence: CASSEGYSSGGYTF. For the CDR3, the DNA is TGTGCCAGCAGTGAAGGTTATTCCTCGGGTGGCTACACCTTC.

The CDR3 DNA reads as TGCAGCATAAGGGGGGACAGGGCCTCCCTCAATGAGCAGTTCTTC. Translation: CSIRGDRASLNEQFF. The chain joins TRBV29-1 to TRBJ2-1; 9 nucleotides line up with TRBD1. CDR3 length: 15 amino acids. The germline V gene has CDR1 SQVTM and CDR2 ANQGSEA. V lost 8 bases to trimming and J lost 6 bases; unmatched junction nucleotides: 14.

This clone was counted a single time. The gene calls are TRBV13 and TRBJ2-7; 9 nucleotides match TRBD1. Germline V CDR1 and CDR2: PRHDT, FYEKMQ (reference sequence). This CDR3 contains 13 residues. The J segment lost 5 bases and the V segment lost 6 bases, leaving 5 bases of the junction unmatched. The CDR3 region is CASSSQGAHEQYF. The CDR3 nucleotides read TGTGCCAGCAGTTCACAGGGGGCCCACGAGCAGTACTTC.

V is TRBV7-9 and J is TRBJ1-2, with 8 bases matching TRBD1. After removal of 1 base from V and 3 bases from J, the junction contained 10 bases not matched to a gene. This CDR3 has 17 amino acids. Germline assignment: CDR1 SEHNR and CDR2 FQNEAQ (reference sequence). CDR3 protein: CASSLEAAQGADYGYTF. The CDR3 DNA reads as TGTGCCAGCAGCTTAGAGGCGGCGCAGGGGGCTGACTATGGCTACACCTTC.

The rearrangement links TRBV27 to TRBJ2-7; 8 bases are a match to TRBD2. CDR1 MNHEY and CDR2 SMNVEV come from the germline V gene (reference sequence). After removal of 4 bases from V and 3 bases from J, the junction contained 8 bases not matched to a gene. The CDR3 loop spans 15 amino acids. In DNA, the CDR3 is TGTGCCAGCAGTTCTAATGGACTAGCTGACTACGAGCAGTACTTC. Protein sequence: CASSSNGLADYEQYF.

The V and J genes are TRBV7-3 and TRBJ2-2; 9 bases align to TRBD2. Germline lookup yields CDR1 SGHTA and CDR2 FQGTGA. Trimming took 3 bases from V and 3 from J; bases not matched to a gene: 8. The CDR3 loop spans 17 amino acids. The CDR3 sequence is CASSLLSSGKDTGELFF. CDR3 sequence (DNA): TGTGCCAGCAGCTTGCTTTCTAGCGGGAAAGACACCGGGGAGCTGTTTTTT.

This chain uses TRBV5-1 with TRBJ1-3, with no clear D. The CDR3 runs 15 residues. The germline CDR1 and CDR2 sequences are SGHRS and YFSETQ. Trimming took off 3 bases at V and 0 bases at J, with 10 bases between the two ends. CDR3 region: CASSSIGSSGNTIYF. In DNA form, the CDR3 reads TGCGCCAGCAGCTCGATAGGGAGCTCTGGAAACACCATATATTTT.

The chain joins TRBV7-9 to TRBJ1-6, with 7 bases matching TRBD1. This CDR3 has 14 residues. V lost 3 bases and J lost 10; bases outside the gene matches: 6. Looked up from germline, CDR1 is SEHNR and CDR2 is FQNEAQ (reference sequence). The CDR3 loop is CASSLGRTGSPLHF. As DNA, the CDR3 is TGTGCCAGCAGCTTGGGCAGGACAGGATCACCCCTCCACTTT.

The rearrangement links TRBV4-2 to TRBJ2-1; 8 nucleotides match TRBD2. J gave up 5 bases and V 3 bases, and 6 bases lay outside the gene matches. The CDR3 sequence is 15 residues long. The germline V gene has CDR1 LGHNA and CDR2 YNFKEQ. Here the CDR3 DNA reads TGTGCCAGCAGCCAGGGGACCGGGGGGGACAATGAGCAGTTCTTC. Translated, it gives CASSQGTGGDNEQFF.

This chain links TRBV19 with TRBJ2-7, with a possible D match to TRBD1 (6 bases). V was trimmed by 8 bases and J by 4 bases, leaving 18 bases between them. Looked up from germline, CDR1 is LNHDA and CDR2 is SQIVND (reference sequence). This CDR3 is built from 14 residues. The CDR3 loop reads CASLHRVVRYEQYF. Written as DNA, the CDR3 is TGTGCCAGTTTACACAGGGTAGTAAGGTACGAGCAGTACTTC.

This CDR3 is CASSRQGSLNTEAFF. The CDR3 bases are TGTGCCAGCAGCAGACAGGGGTCGTTGAACACTGAAGCTTTCTTT. This chain joins TRBV2 and TRBJ1-1; 8 nucleotides agree with TRBD1. The trim removed 6 bases at V and 0 bases at J, leaving 6 bases unmatched. Germline lookup yields CDR1 SNHLY and CDR2 FYNNEI. The CDR3 spans 15 residues. Filled out from reference TRBV2 and TRBJ1-1, the complete variable domain reads EPEVTQTPSHQVTQMGQEVILRCVPISNHLYFYWYRQILGQKVEFLVSFYNNEISEKSEIFDDQFSVERPDGSNFTLKIRSTKLEDSAMYFCASSRQGSLNTEAFFGQGTRLTVV.

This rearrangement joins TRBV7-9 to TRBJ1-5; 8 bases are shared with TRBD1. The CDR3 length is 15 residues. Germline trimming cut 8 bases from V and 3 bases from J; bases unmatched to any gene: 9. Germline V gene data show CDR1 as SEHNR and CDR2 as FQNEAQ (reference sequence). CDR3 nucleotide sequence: TGTGCCAGCTCCCCTGACAGGGGTTACAATCAGCCCCAGCATTTT. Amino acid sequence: CASSPDRGYNQPQHF.

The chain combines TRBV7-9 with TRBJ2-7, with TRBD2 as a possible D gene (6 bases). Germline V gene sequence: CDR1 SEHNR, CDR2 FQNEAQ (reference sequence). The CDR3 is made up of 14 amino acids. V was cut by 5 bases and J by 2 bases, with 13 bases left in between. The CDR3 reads CASSPTSPTYEQYF. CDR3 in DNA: TGTGCCAGCAGCCCGACTAGTCCCACCTACGAGCAGTACTTC.

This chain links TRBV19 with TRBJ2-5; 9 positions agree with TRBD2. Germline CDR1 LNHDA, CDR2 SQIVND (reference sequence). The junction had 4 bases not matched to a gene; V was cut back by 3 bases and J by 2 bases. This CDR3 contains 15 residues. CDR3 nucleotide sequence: TGTGCCAGTAGTATGTGGAGCGGGGGGCAAGAGACCCAGTACTTC. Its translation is CASSMWSGGQETQYF.

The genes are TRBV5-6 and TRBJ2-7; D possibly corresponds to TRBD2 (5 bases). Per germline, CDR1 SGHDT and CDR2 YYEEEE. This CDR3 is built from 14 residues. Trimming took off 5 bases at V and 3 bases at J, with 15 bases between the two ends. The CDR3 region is CASSPRGSRYEQYF. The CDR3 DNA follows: TGTGCCAGCAGTCCAAGAGGGAGCCGCTACGAGCAGTACTTC. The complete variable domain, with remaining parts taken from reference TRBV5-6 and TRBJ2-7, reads DAGVTQSPTHLIKTRGQQVTLRCSPKSGHDTVSWYQQALGQGPQFIFQYYEEEERQRGNFPDRFSGHQFPNYSSELNVNALLLGDSALYLCASSPRGSRYEQYFGPGTRLTVT.

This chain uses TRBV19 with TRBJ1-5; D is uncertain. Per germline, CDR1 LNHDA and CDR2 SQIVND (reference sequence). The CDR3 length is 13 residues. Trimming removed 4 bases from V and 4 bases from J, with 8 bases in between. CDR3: CASSTQYNQPQHF. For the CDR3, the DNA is TGTGCCAGTAGTACCCAGTATAATCAGCCCCAGCATTTT.

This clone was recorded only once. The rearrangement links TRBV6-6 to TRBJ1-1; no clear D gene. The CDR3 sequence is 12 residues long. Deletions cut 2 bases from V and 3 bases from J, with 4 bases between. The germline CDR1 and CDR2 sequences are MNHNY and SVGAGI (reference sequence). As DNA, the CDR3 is TGTGCCAGCAGTTACCTTTACACTGAAGCTTTCTTT. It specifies CASSYLYTEAFF.